The TCR beta chain described here comes from a study of CD8 T cells in Susac syndrome (dated by TCRdb to about 2019). Regarding the study in general: Among the sequenced Susac syndrome patients, over five had clinically active disease and 8 or 9 were in clinical remission. Repertoire sequencing was used to test whether CD8+ T cell activation and differentiation in Susac syndrome was antigen driven. At the time of blood withdrawal, Susac syndrome patients were either therapy-naive, taking corticosteroids (with some also receiving IVIg), or on IVIg alone. The clonality of the CD8+ T cell repertoire was compared across about a dozen healthy donors, around 14 Susac syndrome patients and under 17 multiple sclerosis patients. What the research found in general, with its limitations: The TCR sequencing and HLA analysis was acknowledged to have included a relatively small number of individuals. Sixteen and five Susac-specific public clones were found in the total CD8+ and CD8+ TEMRA repertoires, respectively. Clonal expansion was seen in Susac syndrome CD8+ repertoires, peaking in CD8+ TEMRA cells and being greater in clinically active patients than in remitting ones.

The germline V gene (reference sequence) gives CDR1 as LGHDT and CDR2 as YNNKEL. From the cysteine through the phenylalanine, the CDR3 covers 18 amino acids. Only the CDR3 portion is preserved as DNA: 54 bases, with reading frame beginning at the first base. V is clipped by 1 base and J by 3 bases, and the sequence between their germline boundaries is 22 bases long. RNA was extracted using the RNeasy kit, and roughly 0.5 to 1 microgram was reverse transcribed with random hexamers. TCR beta CDR3 regions were amplified with the immunoSEQ multiplex PCR assay covering 54 Vbeta and 13 Jbeta segments. Bias from PCR amplification was corrected by using a synthetic template baseline for primer optimization and for computational correction. Turning to the authors' computational methods: Reads were annotated to V, D and J genes according to IMGT and were analyzed with immunoSEQ Analyzer, with only productive sequences retained. Clonality was computed as one minus Shannon entropy normalized by log2 of the number of productive unique sequences. Public and private clones were assessed among the 100 most prevalent clones of each patient and control. Clones were defined as Susac-specific if absent from the healthy and MS cohorts, from 900 to 1,300 published viral clones and from other ImmuneACCESS disease sequences. TCRdb trimmed public reads at Q25 via fastp, called clones via MiXCR and kept in-frame beta chains. One record per CDR3 amino acid sequence lists the most common genes and DNA. The V and J calls and clone size are TCRdb's, not the authors'. Recorded for this sample are under 200,000 distinct CDR3 sequences; over 90% of them occurred a single time. About 0.17% of the sample comes from the top ten.

To note about this clonotype: This clone's antigen is unknown. Per-base qualities were not stored, and no clone one base away is much larger.

High-throughput TCR beta sequencing profiled peripheral blood CD8+ and CD4+ T cells from healthy donors, Susac syndrome patients and multiple sclerosis patients. Susac syndrome patients met recently defined diagnostic criteria for definite or probable disease. Bulk CD8+ and CD4+ T cells were purified magnetically by negative isolation, whereas CD8+ TEMRA cells were enriched by FACS. Blood was drawn into EDTA tubes, processed within 24 hours, and PBMCs were isolated by density gradient centrifugation. PBMCs intended for TCR sequencing were frozen in liquid nitrogen and were later thawed in a 37 degrees C water bath. A purity of at least 90% was achieved for sorted or isolated CD4+, CD8+ and CD8+ TEMRA cells.

This TCR was sampled from a human donor with Susac syndrome. Recombination linked TRBV3-1 to TRBJ2-7; TRBD1 is a weak D gene call, 6 bases matching. Sequencing input: CD8+ T cells from PBMCs. The CDR3 reads as follows: CASSQVPLYRDIVYEQYF. In nucleotide form, the sequence is TGTGCCAGCAGCCAAGTACCACTTTATCGGGACATTGTCTACGAGCAGTACTTC.